These T cell receptor beta chains were read from a single sample in a study of T cell repertoires in cytomegalovirus infection. TCRdb passed the reads through MiXCR, listing each CDR3 protein once. The table has approximately 140,000 distinct CDR3 sequences, roughly 6% seen once. The sample comprised PBMCs. The receptor set was obtained from a human donor in good health (CMV status not recorded). Some clones in this sample may be carry-over from other donors' samples. Both conserved end residues are part of each CDR3. Fields, in order: V gene, D gene, J gene, clone size, CDR3 DNA, CDR3 protein. A D gene is named only where the DNA matches it firmly. Size is stated for part of the rows, as once, few or many counts, or as a class when the clone is expanded.

V gene: TRBV7-3
D gene: TRBD2
J gene: TRBJ2-3
clone size: many
CDR3 DNA: TGTGCCAGCAGTTCCACTAGCGGGCGCACAGATACGCAGTATTTT
CDR3 protein: CASSSTSGRTDTQYF

V gene: TRBV7-6
D gene: .
J gene: TRBJ1-5
clone size: many
CDR3 DNA: TGTGCCAGCAGCTTAGCCCGGGCCCATGGGCCCCAGCATTTT
CDR3 protein: CASSLARAHGPQHF

V gene: TRBV7-9
D gene: .
J gene: TRBJ1-2
clone size: many
CDR3 DNA: TGTGCCAGCAGCTCCCAGGATCGACCCTACACCTTC
CDR3 protein: CASSSQDRPYTF

V gene: TRBV19
D gene: .
J gene: TRBJ1-1
clone size: many
CDR3 DNA: TGTGCCAGTAGTCAAGACAGGAGTAACACTGAAGCTTTCTTT
CDR3 protein: CASSQDRSNTEAFF

V gene: TRBV7-3
D gene: TRBD1
J gene: TRBJ2-2
clone size: many
CDR3 DNA: TGTGCCAGCAGCTTAGAGGGACAGGGGACGAACACCGGGGAGCTGTTTTTT
CDR3 protein: CASSLEGQGTNTGELFF

V gene: TRBV29-1
D gene: TRBD1
J gene: TRBJ2-2
clone size: many
CDR3 DNA: TGCAGCGCCCTCAAGGACAGGGCGGTCGGGGAGCTGTTTTTT
CDR3 protein: CSALKDRAVGELFF

V gene: TRBV27
D gene: TRBD1
J gene: TRBJ1-5
clone size: many
CDR3 DNA: TGTGCCAGCAGTTTCCGAGCCTTGACAGGGACCAATCAGCCCCAGCATTTT
CDR3 protein: CASSFRALTGTNQPQHF

V gene: TRBV18
D gene: .
J gene: TRBJ2-1
clone size: many
CDR3 DNA: TGTGCCAGCTCACCATTGGCCGATGGCCATGAGCAGTTCTTC
CDR3 protein: CASSPLADGHEQFF

V gene: TRBV5-5
D gene: .
J gene: TRBJ1-1
clone size: many
CDR3 DNA: TGTGCCAGCAGCTTTTCGTTGACAGTGAACACTGAAGCTTTCTTT
CDR3 protein: CASSFSLTVNTEAFF

V gene: TRBV6-2/TRBV6-3
D gene: .
J gene: TRBJ2-5
clone size: many
CDR3 DNA: TGTGCCAGCAGTTACTCGATCCCGGGACTCCAAGAGACCCAGTACTTC
CDR3 protein: CASSYSIPGLQETQYF

V gene: TRBV7-2
D gene: .
J gene: TRBJ1-1
clone size: many
CDR3 DNA: TGTGCCAGCAGCTTAGGGGGGCAGGGAGCTACTGAAGCTTTCTTT
CDR3 protein: CASSLGGQGATEAFF

V gene: TRBV25-1
D gene: TRBD1
J gene: TRBJ2-1
clone size: many
CDR3 DNA: TGTGCCAGCAGTGAACCACCGGGACAGGTCGGGTCCTACAATGAGCAGTTCTTC
CDR3 protein: CASSEPPGQVGSYNEQFF

V gene: TRBV7-3
D gene: .
J gene: TRBJ1-6
clone size: many
CDR3 DNA: TGTGCCAGCAGCATGAACAGGAATTCACCCCTCCACTTT
CDR3 protein: CASSMNRNSPLHF

V gene: TRBV29-1
D gene: TRBD1
J gene: TRBJ2-7
clone size: .
CDR3 DNA: TGCAGCGTTGAGACCGGGACAGGAGTAGGCGAGCAGTACTTC
CDR3 protein: CSVETGTGVGEQYF

V gene: TRBV20-1
D gene: TRBD2
J gene: TRBJ2-3
clone size: few
CDR3 DNA: TGCAGTGCTAGAGATACTAGCGGGGGACGATATACGCAGTATTTT
CDR3 protein: CSARDTSGGRYTQYF

V gene: TRBV12-3/TRBV12-4
D gene: TRBD1
J gene: TRBJ1-1
clone size: many
CDR3 DNA: TGTGCCAGCAGTTTATTGACAGGGGGCGGCGGAACTGAAGCTTTCTTT
CDR3 protein: CASSLLTGGGGTEAFF

V gene: TRBV20-1
D gene: .
J gene: TRBJ1-1
clone size: .
CDR3 DNA: TGCAGTGCTAGCATGGGGACATTGAACACTGAAGCTTTCTTT
CDR3 protein: CSASMGTLNTEAFF

V gene: TRBV4-2
D gene: .
J gene: TRBJ2-1
clone size: many
CDR3 DNA: TGTGCCAGCAGCCAAGAAGGCAATGAGCAGTTCTTC
CDR3 protein: CASSQEGNEQFF

V gene: TRBV7-2
D gene: TRBD2
J gene: TRBJ2-3
clone size: .
CDR3 DNA: TGTGCCAGCAGCTTACCCCAGACTAGCGGGGCAGATACGCAGTATTTT
CDR3 protein: CASSLPQTSGADTQYF

V gene: TRBV7-2
D gene: .
J gene: TRBJ2-7
clone size: many
CDR3 DNA: TGTGCCAGCAGCTTAGTACCGCCCGGGACGGCCCCTAACGAGCAGTACTTC
CDR3 protein: CASSLVPPGTAPNEQYF

V gene: TRBV6-2/TRBV6-3
D gene: .
J gene: TRBJ1-1
clone size: many
CDR3 DNA: TGTGCCAGCAGTTACTCGAGGGTCAGGAACACTGAAGCTTTCTTT
CDR3 protein: CASSYSRVRNTEAFF

V gene: TRBV5-1
D gene: TRBD1
J gene: TRBJ1-1
clone size: .
CDR3 DNA: TGCGCCAGCAGCGGGGGGGACAGAAACACTGAAGCTTTCTTT
CDR3 protein: CASSGGDRNTEAFF

V gene: TRBV10-1
D gene: .
J gene: TRBJ1-6
clone size: .
CDR3 DNA: TGCGCCAGCAGTCCTGGACAATCATCACCCCTCCACTTT
CDR3 protein: CASSPGQSSPLHF

V gene: TRBV4-3
D gene: .
J gene: TRBJ2-2
clone size: .
CDR3 DNA: TGCGCCAGCAGCCAAGATCCGGGCACGCGCACCGGGGAGCTGTTTTTT
CDR3 protein: CASSQDPGTRTGELFF

V gene: TRBV15
D gene: TRBD1
J gene: TRBJ1-6
clone size: .
CDR3 DNA: TGTGCCACCAGCCTTCGGGCAGGGACAGGCAATTCACCCCTCCACTTT
CDR3 protein: CATSLRAGTGNSPLHF

V gene: TRBV28
D gene: .
J gene: TRBJ1-5
clone size: many
CDR3 DNA: TGTGCCAGCAGTTTTACGAGGGGCAATCAGCCCCAGCATTTT
CDR3 protein: CASSFTRGNQPQHF

V gene: TRBV6-5
D gene: .
J gene: TRBJ1-6
clone size: many
CDR3 DNA: TGTGCCAGCAGTTCCAGGCACGCTTTTAATTCACCCCTCCACTTT
CDR3 protein: CASSSRHAFNSPLHF

V gene: TRBV29-1
D gene: .
J gene: TRBJ2-3
clone size: .
CDR3 DNA: TGCAGCGTTGATTCCCCGGCGGGGACGGGAACAGATACGCAGTATTTT
CDR3 protein: CSVDSPAGTGTDTQYF

V gene: TRBV25-1
D gene: .
J gene: TRBJ2-5
clone size: many
CDR3 DNA: TGTGCCAGCAGTGAAAGGTTAACAGCCCAAGAGACCCAGTACTTC
CDR3 protein: CASSERLTAQETQYF

V gene: TRBV7-2
D gene: .
J gene: TRBJ1-1
clone size: many
CDR3 DNA: TGTGCCAGCATGGTAGGGCGGAACACTGAAGCTTTCTTT
CDR3 protein: CASMVGRNTEAFF

V gene: TRBV7-2
D gene: .
J gene: TRBJ1-1
clone size: many
CDR3 DNA: TGTGCCAGCAGCTTTCTCCCGAACACTGAAGCTTTCTTT
CDR3 protein: CASSFLPNTEAFF

V gene: TRBV9
D gene: .
J gene: TRBJ2-1
clone size: once
CDR3 DNA: TGTGCCAGCAGCGTAGAAGCCTACAATAAGCAGTTCTTC
CDR3 protein: CASSVEAYNKQFF

V gene: TRBV29-1
D gene: .
J gene: TRBJ1-1
clone size: .
CDR3 DNA: TGCAGCGTCGTGAGGGATGTGGGCACTGAAGCTTTCTTT
CDR3 protein: CSVVRDVGTEAFF

V gene: TRBV6-2/TRBV6-3
D gene: TRBD1
J gene: TRBJ1-1
clone size: .
CDR3 DNA: TGTGCCGTTGGACAGGGGGGGACCACTGAAGCTTTCTTT
CDR3 protein: CAVGQGGTTEAFF

V gene: TRBV7-2
D gene: .
J gene: TRBJ2-5
clone size: many
CDR3 DNA: TGTGCCAGCAGCTTCGTGGGGGGGCCCCAAGAGACCCAGTACTTC
CDR3 protein: CASSFVGGPQETQYF

V gene: TRBV6-5
D gene: TRBD1
J gene: TRBJ1-1
clone size: .
CDR3 DNA: TGTGCCAGCAGGCACCTTAGGATCGACAGGGACACTGAAGCTTTCTTT
CDR3 protein: CASRHLRIDRDTEAFF

V gene: TRBV6-5
D gene: TRBD1
J gene: TRBJ1-1
clone size: many
CDR3 DNA: TGTGCCAGCAGTTCGCCTACCTCGACAGGGGGCATGAACACTGAAGCTTTCTTT
CDR3 protein: CASSSPTSTGGMNTEAFF

V gene: TRBV6-2/TRBV6-3
D gene: .
J gene: TRBJ1-3
clone size: many
CDR3 DNA: TGTGCCAGCAGTTACCGGGGCTCTGGAAACACCATATATTTT
CDR3 protein: CASSYRGSGNTIYF

V gene: TRBV2
D gene: .
J gene: TRBJ2-5
clone size: many
CDR3 DNA: TGTGCCAGCAGCAGCGGAGAGACCCAGTACTTC
CDR3 protein: CASSSGETQYF

V gene: TRBV12-3/TRBV12-4
D gene: TRBD1
J gene: TRBJ2-2
clone size: many
CDR3 DNA: TGTGCCAGCAGTCCCGGACAGGGCCACGGGGAGCTGTTTTTT
CDR3 protein: CASSPGQGHGELFF

V gene: TRBV10-3
D gene: .
J gene: TRBJ2-7
clone size: .
CDR3 DNA: TGTGCCATCAGTGACTACAACAACTACGAGCAGTACTTC
CDR3 protein: CAISDYNNYEQYF

V gene: TRBV7-8
D gene: TRBD1
J gene: TRBJ2-6
clone size: many
CDR3 DNA: TGTGCCAGCACCGCCGGGACAGGGATGTCTGGGGCCAACGTCCTGACTTTC
CDR3 protein: CASTAGTGMSGANVLTF

V gene: TRBV14
D gene: TRBD1
J gene: TRBJ1-2
clone size: few
CDR3 DNA: TGTGCCAGCAGCCCCTGGACAGGAGCTAACTATGGCTACACCTTC
CDR3 protein: CASSPWTGANYGYTF

V gene: TRBV27
D gene: .
J gene: TRBJ2-1
clone size: many
CDR3 DNA: TGTGCCAGCAGGGACCCTTATTCGACGGAGAGCTCCTACAATGAGCAGTTCTTC
CDR3 protein: CASRDPYSTESSYNEQFF

V gene: TRBV11-2
D gene: .
J gene: TRBJ2-2
clone size: .
CDR3 DNA: TGTGCCAGCAGCTTTGTGGGGCACACCGGGGAGCTGTTTTTT
CDR3 protein: CASSFVGHTGELFF

V gene: TRBV28
D gene: .
J gene: TRBJ1-2
clone size: few
CDR3 DNA: TGTGCCAGCAGCATCGGGACGAAAGTATATGGCTACACCTTC
CDR3 protein: CASSIGTKVYGYTF

V gene: TRBV9
D gene: .
J gene: TRBJ1-3
clone size: many
CDR3 DNA: TGTGCCAGCAGCGCCGCCCCAGGGAACTCTGGAAACACCATATATTTT
CDR3 protein: CASSAAPGNSGNTIYF

V gene: TRBV4-1
D gene: TRBD1
J gene: TRBJ2-3
clone size: .
CDR3 DNA: TGCGCCAGCAGCCAATGGACAGGGGGTTATAGTACAGATACGCAGTATTTT
CDR3 protein: CASSQWTGGYSTDTQYF

V gene: TRBV19
D gene: .
J gene: TRBJ1-2
clone size: many
CDR3 DNA: TGTGCCAGTAGTAAAGGCCTGCCTTCTGGGGGCTATGGCTACACCTTC
CDR3 protein: CASSKGLPSGGYGYTF

V gene: TRBV5-1
D gene: .
J gene: TRBJ1-1
clone size: many
CDR3 DNA: TGCGCCAGCAGCTTGGTTCCAGGGATGAACACTGAAGCTTTCTTT
CDR3 protein: CASSLVPGMNTEAFF

V gene: TRBV27
D gene: .
J gene: TRBJ1-2
clone size: many
CDR3 DNA: TGTGCCAGCAGTTTATCGGCGGAGGCGAGGCTTAGCTATGGCTACACCTTC
CDR3 protein: CASSLSAEARLSYGYTF

V gene: TRBV28
D gene: TRBD2
J gene: TRBJ2-5
clone size: many
CDR3 DNA: TGTGCCAGCGCCTACCCCGGGGGGAGCCCCCAAGAGACCCAGTACTTC
CDR3 protein: CASAYPGGSPQETQYF

V gene: TRBV7-6
D gene: .
J gene: TRBJ1-5
clone size: many
CDR3 DNA: TGTGCCAGCAGCCCGTTAACCATTAGCAATCAGCCCCAGCATTTT
CDR3 protein: CASSPLTISNQPQHF